This is a list of T cell receptor beta chains from one sample in a study of beta chain features in type 1 diabetes. Here immunoSEQ multiplex PCR was the method, and the copy in TCRdb shows in-frame clones only, minus some. This table has approximately 730,000 clones, over 10% appearing once. The sample taken for sequencing was naive CD4+ T cells from blood. The source of these receptors is a young man with type 1 diabetes. CDR3s include the opening cysteine and the closing phenylalanine or tryptophan. D genes are given only for firm matches. Clone sizes are given selectively: once, few, many, or a class where the clone is expanded.

clone size	V gene	D gene	J gene	CDR3 DNA	CDR3 protein
NA	TRBV5-1	NA	TRBJ2-7	TGCGCCAGCAGCTTGTTGGGCGAACCTTTATACGAGCAGTACTTC	CASSLLGEPLYEQYF
once	TRBV7-3	NA	TRBJ1-1	TGTGCCAGCAGCCTTATGGCGAAGAACACTGAAGCTTTCTTT	CASSLMAKNTEAFF
NA	TRBV29-1	NA	TRBJ1-1	TGCAGCGTTTCGGGTAGATTGTACACTGAAGCTTTCTTT	CSVSGRLYTEAFF
NA	TRBV2	NA	TRBJ1-1	TGTGCCAGCAGCAAGGGGTTCTCTGAAGCTTTCTTT	CASSKGFSEAFF
few	TRBV29-1	NA	TRBJ1-2	TGCAGCGTTATGGGGAGCTATGGCTACACCTTC	CSVMGSYGYTF
few	TRBV28	TRBD1	TRBJ2-2	TGTGCCAGCACTTCCCCAGGGGGCTGGACCGGGGAGCTGTTTTTT	CASTSPGGWTGELFF
NA	TRBV4-2	TRBD2	TRBJ2-1	TGTGCCAGCAGCCAAGATGAGCGGGGGACCTACAATGAGCAGTTCTTC	CASSQDERGTYNEQFF
few	TRBV5-1	NA	TRBJ2-3	TGCGCCAGCAGCCTAGGAGGGGGCACAGATACGCAGTATTTT	CASSLGGGTDTQYF
NA	TRBV7-9	TRBD1	TRBJ2-5	TGTGCCAGCAGCCCGACAGGGCGGCGGGAGACCCAGTACTTC	CASSPTGRRETQYF
NA	TRBV25-1	NA	TRBJ1-1	TGTGCCAGCACCGCCCCACAACCCCTGAACACTGAAGCTTTCTTT	CASTAPQPLNTEAFF
NA	TRBV21-1	NA	TRBJ2-7	TGTGCCAGCAGCAAAGTCCGGGCGTACCCCTACGAGCAGTACTTC	CASSKVRAYPYEQYF
NA	TRBV19	TRBD2	TRBJ2-3	TGTGCCAGTAACCCGTCGGGGGGGCTGATTCCCCCAGATACGCAGTATTTT	CASNPSGGLIPPDTQYF
NA	TRBV30	TRBD1	TRBJ1-1	TGTGCCTGGAACCGGGACAGGGGGGTCGCTTTCTTT	CAWNRDRGVAFF
few	TRBV27	NA	TRBJ1-1	TGTGCCAGCAGTTTAGGGGACCCGAACACTGAAGCTTTCTTT	CASSLGDPNTEAFF
NA	TRBV28	NA	TRBJ1-5	TGTGCCAGCAGTTTTCCCGTGGGGGAGGCCCAGCATTTT	CASSFPVGEAQHF
few	TRBV29-1	TRBD1	TRBJ2-5	TGCAGCGTTGAAGAGCCCAAGACAGGGGGCTTCGGAGAGACCCAGTACTTC	CSVEEPKTGGFGETQYF
few	TRBV29-1	TRBD1	TRBJ2-7	TGCAGCGTTGAAAGGACAGGGGGCGACGAGCAGTACTTC	CSVERTGGDEQYF
NA	TRBV18	NA	TRBJ2-1	TGTGCCAGCTCACCTAGGACAGTGGGGGATGAGCAGTTCTTC	CASSPRTVGDEQFF
NA	TRBV10-3	NA	TRBJ1-1	TGTGCCATCAGTAATGGGGAGTTGGTCACTGAAGCTTTCTTT	CAISNGELVTEAFF
NA	TRBV19	TRBD1	TRBJ1-2	TGTGCCAGTAGCCCGGGACAGGGCTATGGCTACACCTTC	CASSPGQGYGYTF
NA	TRBV5-4	TRBD1	TRBJ1-2	TGTGCCAGCAGCCAATTCAGGGGGAACTATGGCTACACCTTC	CASSQFRGNYGYTF
NA	TRBV27	NA	TRBJ2-3	TGTGCCAGCAGTCCCTCTCGGACAGTGGGGGCGCAGTATTTT	CASSPSRTVGAQYF